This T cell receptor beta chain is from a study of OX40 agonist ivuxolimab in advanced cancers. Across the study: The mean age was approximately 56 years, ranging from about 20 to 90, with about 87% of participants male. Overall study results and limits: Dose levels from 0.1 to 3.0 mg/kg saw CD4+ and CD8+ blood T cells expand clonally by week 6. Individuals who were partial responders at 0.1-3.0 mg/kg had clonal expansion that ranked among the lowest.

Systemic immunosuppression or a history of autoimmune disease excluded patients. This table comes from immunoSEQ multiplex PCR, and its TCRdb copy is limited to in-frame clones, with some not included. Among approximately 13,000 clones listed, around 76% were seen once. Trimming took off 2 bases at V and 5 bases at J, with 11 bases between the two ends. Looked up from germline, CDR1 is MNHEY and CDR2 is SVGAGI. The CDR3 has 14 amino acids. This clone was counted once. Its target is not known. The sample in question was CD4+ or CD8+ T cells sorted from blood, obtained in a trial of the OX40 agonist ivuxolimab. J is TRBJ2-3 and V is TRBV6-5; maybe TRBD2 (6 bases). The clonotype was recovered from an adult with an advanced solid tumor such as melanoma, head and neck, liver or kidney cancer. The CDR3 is CASSYNGGLDTQYF. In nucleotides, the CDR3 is TGTGCCAGCAGTTACAATGGGGGGTTAGATACGCAGTATTTT.